These T cell receptor beta chains were read from a single sample in a study of shared clonotypes between healthy human individuals. Repertoires were generated with immunoSEQ multiplex PCR, while TCRdb's copy carries only in-frame clones and drops some. The table shows 1.5 million to 2.5 million clones, with about 94% occurring only once. Sequencing used naive CD8+ T cells sorted from blood. The receptor set was obtained from a man between 18 and 29 years old in good health. Each CDR3 is given with its conserved first and last residue. The D gene is left open where the match is weak. Clone size is given for some rows only: seen once, a few or many times, or a class if the clone is expanded.

j_gene	v_gene	d_gene	abundance	CDR3aa	CDR3nt
TRBJ2-7	TRBV21-1	NA	NA	CASSNGFGDRGIYEQYF	TGTGCCAGCAGCAATGGTTTTGGCGACAGGGGTATCTACGAGCAGTACTTC
TRBJ1-5	TRBV7-2	NA	NA	CASSNIPGDYQPQHF	TGTGCCAGCAGCAATATCCCAGGGGACTATCAGCCCCAGCATTTT
TRBJ2-1	TRBV10-1	NA	once	CASSESNGFDEQFF	TGCGCCAGCAGTGAGTCGAACGGGTTCGATGAGCAGTTCTTC
TRBJ1-1	TRBV27	NA	NA	CASSFGPGSLRTEAFF	TGTGCCAGCAGTTTTGGCCCGGGGTCACTGAGAACTGAAGCTTTCTTT
TRBJ1-5	TRBV15	NA	NA	CATSTARGSNQPQHF	TGTGCCACCAGCACAGCCCGGGGCTCAAATCAGCCCCAGCATTTT
TRBJ1-2	TRBV7-3	TRBD1	once	CASSWGTGDDYGYTF	TGTGCCAGCAGCTGGGGGACAGGGGATGACTATGGCTACACCTTC
TRBJ1-4	TRBV7-9	NA	once	CASSSFLDPLSTNEKLFF	TGTGCCAGCAGCTCTTTTCTGGACCCCCTGTCGACTAATGAAAAACTGTTTTTT
TRBJ2-4	TRBV5-1	NA	once	CASSLGQDKNIQYF	TGCGCCAGCAGCTTGGGACAGGACAAAAACATTCAGTACTTC
TRBJ2-1	TRBV27	NA	NA	CASSLSSYNEQFF	TGTGCCAGCAGTTTATCGTCCTACAATGAGCAGTTCTTC
TRBJ2-3	TRBV5-1	TRBD2	NA	CASSPGLAGERSTDTQYF	TGCGCCAGCAGCCCGGGACTAGCGGGAGAAAGGAGCACAGATACGCAGTATTTT
TRBJ2-3	TRBV30	NA	NA	CAWSYGSTDTQYF	TGTGCCTGGAGTTACGGGAGCACAGATACGCAGTATTTT
TRBJ2-1	TRBV19	TRBD1	NA	CASSITGVRNNEQFF	TGTGCCAGTAGTATTACAGGGGTGAGAAACAATGAGCAGTTCTTC
TRBJ2-3	TRBV11-2	TRBD2	once	CASSPGLAGDITDTQYF	TGTGCCAGCAGCCCTGGACTAGCGGGAGACATTACAGATACGCAGTATTTT
TRBJ2-7	TRBV27	NA	NA	CASSFGDTYEQYF	TGTGCCAGCAGTTTTGGGGATACCTACGAGCAGTACTTC
TRBJ1-5	TRBV19	NA	once	CASSPGVYGSNQPQHF	TGTGCCAGTAGTCCCGGCGTTTATGGCTCCAATCAGCCCCAGCATTTT
TRBJ2-1	TRBV4-3	TRBD2	NA	CASSPWRERVNEQFF	TGCGCCAGCAGCCCTTGGCGGGAGAGGGTCAATGAGCAGTTCTTC
TRBJ2-3	TRBV11-2	TRBD2	NA	CASSPHLAEGTTDTQYF	TGTGCCAGCAGCCCCCATCTAGCGGAGGGGACCACAGATACGCAGTATTTT
TRBJ1-2	TRBV6-5	NA	NA	CASSYSPDSIAGYTF	TGTGCCAGCAGTTACTCCCCGGACTCCATTGCCGGCTACACCTTC
TRBJ2-7	TRBV4-1	NA	NA	CASSQERGSGIGEGEQYF	TGCGCCAGCAGCCAAGAGAGGGGATCGGGTATTGGCGAGGGCGAGCAGTACTTC
TRBJ2-7	TRBV10-3	TRBD1	NA	CAIRGATEQGATDYEQYF	TGTGCCATCAGGGGGGCGACGGAACAGGGGGCGACGGACTACGAGCAGTACTTC
TRBJ2-1	TRBV9	TRBD2	NA	CASSVSGGGNEQFF	TGTGCCAGCAGCGTTAGCGGGGGGGGTAATGAGCAGTTCTTC
TRBJ2-5	TRBV27	NA	NA	CASSSGAQETQYF	TGTGCCAGCAGTTCTGGGGCGCAGGAGACCCAGTACTTC
TRBJ1-2	TRBV7-2	NA	NA	CASSLVGDSPRRF	TGTGCCAGCAGCTTAGTGGGAGACAGTCCTAGGAGGTTC
TRBJ2-7	TRBV27	NA	NA	CASSLNFRATSYEQYF	TGTGCCAGCAGTTTAAATTTCCGAGCGACAAGCTACGAGCAGTACTTC